The source of this T cell receptor beta chain is a study of T cell responses to AZD1222 COVID-19 vaccine. Across the whole study: Timing groups of about 4 and about 12 weeks for second doses were pooled.

This clone was observed a few times. Its antigen is not identified. Some clones are missing from TCRdb's copy, which holds only in-frame ones; the method was immunoSEQ multiplex PCR. The data show 95,000 to 150,000 clones, roughly 90% seen once. CDR3 length: 18 residues. Deletions cut 2 bases from V and 1 base from J, with 18 bases between. Per germline, CDR1 MNHEY and CDR2 SVGEGT. Overall study results and limits: None of the repertoires were sampled until the peak T cell response had passed. Rises in breadth and depth of Spike-specific TCRs came after two AZD1222 doses.

This receptor was identified in an adult in good health. The chain recombines TRBV6-2 or TRBV6-3 with TRBJ1-3; D is possibly TRBD1 (5 bases). The sequencing used peripheral blood, collected on day 0 of AZD1222 vaccination. Here the CDR3 DNA reads TGTGCCAGCAGTTACCCCATAAAAGAAGGGGATTCTGGAAACACCATATATTTT. This gives the protein CASSYPIKEGDSGNTIYF.